What follows is one T cell receptor (beta chain) and its context. What it binds is not known. TCR alpha and TCR beta cDNA libraries carrying sample barcodes and UMIs came from 5'RACE with constant-segment primers. Using its own MiXCR run on the 5' RACE reads, TCRdb lists one record per CDR3 protein. The sample has under 110,000 distinct CDR3 sequences, 9.5% to 15% seen once. This entry comes from a study of T-cell memory formation after mild COVID-19. General study results and limits: Pre-infection memory harbored some responding clones, suggesting cross-reactive memory joined.

The CDR3 extends over 11 amino acids. V was trimmed by 1 base and J by 8 bases, leaving 4 bases between them. Germline V lookup: CDR1 SGHRS, CDR2 YFSETQ. The gene calls are TRBV5-1 and TRBJ2-1; D unclear. The receptor was derived from an adult woman who had mild COVID-19 (a few samples of this study predate the infection). Cell type and time point are not known. Sequenced sample: PBMCs or a T cell subset sorted from them (not recorded which). CDR3 residues: CASSLSDEQFF. The CDR3 DNA reads TGCGCCAGCAGCTTGTCTGATGAGCAGTTCTTC.